The text below deals with one T cell receptor (beta chain). Its antigen remains unknown. TCRdb fed the 5' RACE reads into MiXCR, producing one record per CDR3 protein. The sample consists of about 50,000 distinct CDR3 sequences, approximately 6.5% of them appearing once. These data belong to a study of T cells after yellow fever vaccination. This CDR3 region has 14 residues. Trimming pared 7 bases from V and 0 bases from J, leaving 11 bases between. The V gene's germline CDR1 is MNHNS and CDR2 SASEGT. General study points: High-abundance clonotypes from the bulk population could contaminate FACS-sorted repertoires.

This receptor was identified in a man aged 18-30 years who received the YFV17D yellow fever vaccine. The chain combines TRBV6-1 with TRBJ2-3; D not resolved. The source was CD8+ T cells sorted from PBMCs, collected on the day of the first yellow fever vaccination. The CDR3 is CASMSFASTDTQYF. CDR3 coding DNA: TGTGCCAGCATGAGCTTTGCGAGCACAGATACGCAGTATTTT.